The rows below give T cell receptor beta chains drawn from one sample of a study of T cells after yellow fever vaccination. One entry per CDR3 protein results from TCRdb running MiXCR on the 5' RACE reads. The profile shows some 560,000 distinct CDR3 sequences, 17% of them singletons. This specimen was PBMCs, taken less than 6 days after the first yellow fever vaccination. The receptors stem from a man aged 18 to 30 who received the YFV17D yellow fever vaccine. CDR3s include the opening cysteine and the closing phenylalanine or tryptophan. A D gene is named only where the DNA matches it firmly. Not all rows give a size; the values are once, few, many and, for expanded clones, a class.

>TRBJ2-3|.|TRBV7-8|TRBD2
TGTGCCAGCAGCTTCGGGGGGGTCACAGATACGCAGTATTTT
CASSFGGVTDTQYF
>TRBJ1-5|.|TRBV10-3|.
TGTGCCATCAGAGAAGACGGCATTGGGCCCCAGCATTTT
CAIREDGIGPQHF
>TRBJ1-1|few|TRBV10-2|.
TGCGCCAGCACGAGACAGGTACGCACTGAAGCTTTCTTT
CASTRQVRTEAFF
>TRBJ2-7|few|TRBV4-2|.
TGTGCCAGCAGCCAAGATCGAAAGAGTTTTAACGAGCAGTACTTC
CASSQDRKSFNEQYF
>TRBJ1-2|few|TRBV18|.
TGTGCCAGCTCACGAGACCACAGTAGCGGCTACACCTTC
CASSRDHSSGYTF
>TRBJ2-2|few|TRBV6-5|.
TGTGCCAGCAGTTACGCTTTTCAGGGATCCGGGGAGCTGTTTTTT
CASSYAFQGSGELFF
>TRBJ2-7|.|TRBV4-2|.
TGTGCCAGCAGCGAAGCGGTGGGGGAAAGCGGGTCCGTCGAGCAGTACTTC
CASSEAVGESGSVEQYF
>TRBJ1-6|.|TRBV5-1|TRBD1
TGCGCCAGCAGCTCCCTGGACAGGAGTAATTCACCCCTCCACTTT
CASSSLDRSNSPLHF
>TRBJ2-1|many|TRBV12-3/TRBV12-4|.
TGTGCCAGCAGTTTAGGTGTATACAATGAGCAGTTCTTC
CASSLGVYNEQFF
>TRBJ1-2|.|TRBV7-9|.
TGTGCCAGCAGCTTAGGAACCCGACAGTATGGCTACACCTTC
CASSLGTRQYGYTF
>TRBJ1-4|few|TRBV20-1|.
TGCAGTGCCCTGGGGGCAACTAATGAAAAACTGTTTTTT
CSALGATNEKLFF
>TRBJ1-1|once|TRBV30|.
TGTGCCTGGAGTAGGGAACAGATGAACACTGAAGCTTTCTTT
CAWSREQMNTEAFF
>TRBJ2-2|few|TRBV9|.
TGTGCCAGCAGCGTAGGGAGTCTAAACACCGGGGAGCTGTTTTTT
CASSVGSLNTGELFF
>TRBJ2-5|few|TRBV5-4|.
TGTGCCAGCAGCTTGGCCTGGGACACGACCTCTCAAGAGACCCAGTACTTC
CASSLAWDTTSQETQYF
>TRBJ2-3|few|TRBV27|.
TGTGCCAGCAGAATTCAGGACGCCCCCGCAGATACGCAGTATTTT
CASRIQDAPADTQYF
>TRBJ1-3|few|TRBV12-3/TRBV12-4|TRBD1
TGTGCCAGCAGTTCTTGGGACAGGGGGTCGAGAAACACCATATATTTT
CASSSWDRGSRNTIYF
>TRBJ1-4|.|TRBV29-1|.
TGCAGCGTTGACCCAGGAGACGGAGAAAAACTGTTTTTT
CSVDPGDGEKLFF
>TRBJ2-1|few|TRBV6-5|.
TGTGCCAGCAGTTCCGACTCTCAAGCCGACAATGAGCAGTTCTTC
CASSSDSQADNEQFF
>TRBJ1-5|few|TRBV6-1|.
TGTGCCAGCAGTGTCCAAACGGGCAGTTATAGCAATCAGCCCCAGCATTTT
CASSVQTGSYSNQPQHF
>TRBJ1-1|.|TRBV5-1|.
TGCGCCAGCAGCTTGAACACAATGAACACTGAAGCTTTCTTT
CASSLNTMNTEAFF
>TRBJ2-3|.|TRBV7-2|.
TGTGCCAGCAGCCTCCAGGGGGGTCCTGGGAGCACAGATACGCAGTATTTT
CASSLQGGPGSTDTQYF
>TRBJ2-1|few|TRBV6-2/TRBV6-3|TRBD2
TGTGCCAGCAGCCCTACTAGCGGGGGGGCGAAGGAGCAGTTCTTC
CASSPTSGGAKEQFF
>TRBJ1-2|few|TRBV5-1|.
TGCGCCAGCAGCCCCGGCGGAGCTAACTATGGCTACACCTTC
CASSPGGANYGYTF
>TRBJ1-1|few|TRBV23-1|.
TGCGCCAGCAGCCACAGGAACACTGAAGCTTTCTTT
CASSHRNTEAFF
>TRBJ1-5|many|TRBV12-3/TRBV12-4|.
TGTGCCAGCAGCTCAACGGGTCAGCCCCAGCATTTT
CASSSTGQPQHF
>TRBJ2-7|few|TRBV20-1|TRBD1
TGCAGTGCTACAGGGATCGGGACAGGAACCTACGAGCAGTACTTC
CSATGIGTGTYEQYF
>TRBJ2-5|.|TRBV4-2|TRBD2
TGTGCCAGCAGCCAAGAGCGGGGGGGGGGCTGGACCCAGTACTTC
CASSQERGGGWTQYF
>TRBJ2-2|few|TRBV4-2|TRBD2
TGTGCCAGCAGCCAAGGACTAGCGGGGGTCGCCGGGGAGCTGTTTTTT
CASSQGLAGVAGELFF
>TRBJ2-3|few|TRBV20-1|.
TGCAGTGCTAGATCCCTCGGGACCCTAGAAACAGATACGCAGTATTTT
CSARSLGTLETDTQYF
>TRBJ2-3|.|TRBV10-3|.
TGTGCCATCAGTGACCAACTGGTCGGGGATACGCAGTATTTT
CAISDQLVGDTQYF
>TRBJ2-7|.|TRBV29-1|.
TGCAGCGTTGTTCGGGCCTACGAGCAGTACTTC
CSVVRAYEQYF
>TRBJ2-3|.|TRBV29-1|.
TGCAGCGCCGGCCTGTCTAGGGGCACAGATACGCAGTATTTT
CSAGLSRGTDTQYF
>TRBJ2-3|few|TRBV2|TRBD2
TGTGCCAGCACCCTAGCGGGACATACGCAGTATTTT
CASTLAGHTQYF
>TRBJ2-7|few|TRBV4-3|TRBD1
TGCGCCAGCAGCCAAGCCCCGGGACAGGGCACCTACGAGCAGTACTTC
CASSQAPGQGTYEQYF
>TRBJ2-3|many|TRBV5-1|.
TGCGCCAGCGGGTCAGGGGCCGTTGGCCCAGATACGCAGTATTTT
CASGSGAVGPDTQYF
>TRBJ2-1|few|TRBV7-2|.
TGTGCCAGCAGCTTAGAAGTCCAGGGCAATGAGCAGTTCTTC
CASSLEVQGNEQFF
>TRBJ2-3|few|TRBV3-1|TRBD2
TGTGCCAGCAGCCCCCTCCGGGGGGGTCCCGGTGATACGCAGTATTTT
CASSPLRGGPGDTQYF
>TRBJ1-1|few|TRBV11-1|.
TGTGCCAGCAGCCAAGGGGGACCCATGAACACTGAAGCTTTCTTT
CASSQGGPMNTEAFF
>TRBJ1-5|.|TRBV20-1|TRBD1
TGCAGTGCCGACGACCGGGACAGGGGCTATCAGCCCCAGCATTTT
CSADDRDRGYQPQHF
>TRBJ2-7|few|TRBV10-3|TRBD2
TGTGCCATCAGTGAATCTGGGGGGGGGTACGAGCAGTACTTC
CAISESGGGYEQYF
>TRBJ1-1|few|TRBV7-9|.
TGTGCCAGCAGCTTAGCGGGGGAGTCGGCTTTCTTT
CASSLAGESAFF
>TRBJ2-5|.|TRBV10-3|TRBD1
TGTGCCATCAGACCCGAGGGGGCGCGGGAGACCCAGTACTTC
CAIRPEGARETQYF
>TRBJ1-2|many|TRBV24-1|TRBD1
TGTGCCACCGGCCCCCGTCGCAACCTATGGGACAGGGGATCCCCCTATGGCTACACCTTC
CATGPRRNLWDRGSPYGYTF
>TRBJ2-2|few|TRBV7-9|.
TGTGCCAGCAGCGGACGATGGGAGCTGTTTTTT
CASSGRWELFF
>TRBJ2-1|.|TRBV7-3|.
TGTGCCAGCAGCTTAAACCCCTTCCGGGGGCGGAAGAATGATAGGAAGAGCAATGAGCAGTTCTTC
CASSLNPFRGRKNDRKSNEQFF
>TRBJ1-5|few|TRBV3-1|.
TGTGCCAGCAGCCAAGATCATGGCAATCAGCCCCAGCATTTT
CASSQDHGNQPQHF
>TRBJ1-2|many|TRBV6-1|TRBD1
TGTGCCAGCAGAGCGCCCGGGACAGGGGGTTATGGCTACACCTTC
CASRAPGTGGYGYTF
>TRBJ1-1|few|TRBV4-3|.
TGCGCCAGCAGCCAAGACCCGCCGAACACTGAAGCTTTCTTT
CASSQDPPNTEAFF
>TRBJ2-7|.|TRBV7-2|TRBD1
TGTGCCAGCACGAAACAGGGGGCTTCCTACGAGCAGTACTTC
CASTKQGASYEQYF
>TRBJ2-7|few|TRBV4-3|.
TGCGCCAGCAGCCAAGACGACGGGGCGTACGAGCAGTACTTC
CASSQDDGAYEQYF
>TRBJ1-6|.|TRBV5-1|.
TGCGCCAGCAGACTCAAGGGAGCGGAATCACCCCTCCACTTT
CASRLKGAESPLHF
>TRBJ1-6|few|TRBV28|TRBD1
TGTGCCAGCAGCACCCCCTTGACAGGGGGCTCCTATAATTCACCCCTCCACTTT
CASSTPLTGGSYNSPLHF
>TRBJ1-3|few|TRBV30|.
TGTGCCTGGAGCCTTGGAAACACCATATATTTT
CAWSLGNTIYF
>TRBJ1-2|.|TRBV2|.
TGTGCCAGCAGTGACGTCCAGGGGATCTCTCGAGGCTACACCTTC
CASSDVQGISRGYTF
>TRBJ1-6|few|TRBV7-9|.
TGTGCCAGCAGCCAATCCGGGATCCGGAATTCACCCCTCCACTTT
CASSQSGIRNSPLHF
>TRBJ2-5|few|TRBV6-6|.
TGTGCCAGCAGTCAGGACGCAGAGACCCAGTACTTC
CASSQDAETQYF
>TRBJ1-6|few|TRBV5-8|TRBD1
TGTGCCAGCAGCATTAGACAGGGCCCTTCACCCCTCCACTTT
CASSIRQGPSPLHF